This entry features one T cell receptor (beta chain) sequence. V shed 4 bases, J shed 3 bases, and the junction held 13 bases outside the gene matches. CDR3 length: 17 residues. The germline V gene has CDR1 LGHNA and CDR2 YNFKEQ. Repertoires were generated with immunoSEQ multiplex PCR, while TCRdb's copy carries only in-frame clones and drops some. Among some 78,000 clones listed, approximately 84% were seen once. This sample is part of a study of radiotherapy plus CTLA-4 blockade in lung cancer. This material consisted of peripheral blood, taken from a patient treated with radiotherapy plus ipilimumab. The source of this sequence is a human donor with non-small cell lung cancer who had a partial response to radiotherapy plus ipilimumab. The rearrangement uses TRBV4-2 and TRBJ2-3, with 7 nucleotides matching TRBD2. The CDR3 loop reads CASSLTTTSPGTDTQYF. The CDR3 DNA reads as TGTGCCAGCAGCCTAACTACGACTAGCCCCGGTACAGATACGCAGTATTTT.